The clone carrying this T cell receptor beta chain was seen only a few times. As yet, its antigen is unknown. The data are from a study of T cell responses to AZD1222 COVID-19 vaccine. Using immunoSEQ multiplex PCR, the repertoire was profiled, and TCRdb retains in-frame clones only, with some absent. The table has 150,000 to 190,000 clones, 75% to 95% seen once; the top ten hold 1.8%. The CDR3 spans 15 residues. The trim removed 1 base at V and 6 bases at J, leaving 5 bases unmatched. Germline-derived CDR1 and CDR2 are SGHNT and YYREEE (reference sequence). Study findings and constraints: Reportedly, close to half of spike-specific TCRs are directed against unmutated variant regions.

The receptor was isolated from an adult in good health. This chain uses TRBV5-4 with TRBJ2-1, with TRBD2 matching over 9 bases. Here the sequenced sample was peripheral blood, taken on day 0 of AZD1222 vaccination. The CDR3 loop reads CASSLFAGGANEQFF. CDR3 sequence (DNA): TGTGCCAGCAGCTTGTTTGCGGGAGGGGCCAATGAGCAGTTCTTC.